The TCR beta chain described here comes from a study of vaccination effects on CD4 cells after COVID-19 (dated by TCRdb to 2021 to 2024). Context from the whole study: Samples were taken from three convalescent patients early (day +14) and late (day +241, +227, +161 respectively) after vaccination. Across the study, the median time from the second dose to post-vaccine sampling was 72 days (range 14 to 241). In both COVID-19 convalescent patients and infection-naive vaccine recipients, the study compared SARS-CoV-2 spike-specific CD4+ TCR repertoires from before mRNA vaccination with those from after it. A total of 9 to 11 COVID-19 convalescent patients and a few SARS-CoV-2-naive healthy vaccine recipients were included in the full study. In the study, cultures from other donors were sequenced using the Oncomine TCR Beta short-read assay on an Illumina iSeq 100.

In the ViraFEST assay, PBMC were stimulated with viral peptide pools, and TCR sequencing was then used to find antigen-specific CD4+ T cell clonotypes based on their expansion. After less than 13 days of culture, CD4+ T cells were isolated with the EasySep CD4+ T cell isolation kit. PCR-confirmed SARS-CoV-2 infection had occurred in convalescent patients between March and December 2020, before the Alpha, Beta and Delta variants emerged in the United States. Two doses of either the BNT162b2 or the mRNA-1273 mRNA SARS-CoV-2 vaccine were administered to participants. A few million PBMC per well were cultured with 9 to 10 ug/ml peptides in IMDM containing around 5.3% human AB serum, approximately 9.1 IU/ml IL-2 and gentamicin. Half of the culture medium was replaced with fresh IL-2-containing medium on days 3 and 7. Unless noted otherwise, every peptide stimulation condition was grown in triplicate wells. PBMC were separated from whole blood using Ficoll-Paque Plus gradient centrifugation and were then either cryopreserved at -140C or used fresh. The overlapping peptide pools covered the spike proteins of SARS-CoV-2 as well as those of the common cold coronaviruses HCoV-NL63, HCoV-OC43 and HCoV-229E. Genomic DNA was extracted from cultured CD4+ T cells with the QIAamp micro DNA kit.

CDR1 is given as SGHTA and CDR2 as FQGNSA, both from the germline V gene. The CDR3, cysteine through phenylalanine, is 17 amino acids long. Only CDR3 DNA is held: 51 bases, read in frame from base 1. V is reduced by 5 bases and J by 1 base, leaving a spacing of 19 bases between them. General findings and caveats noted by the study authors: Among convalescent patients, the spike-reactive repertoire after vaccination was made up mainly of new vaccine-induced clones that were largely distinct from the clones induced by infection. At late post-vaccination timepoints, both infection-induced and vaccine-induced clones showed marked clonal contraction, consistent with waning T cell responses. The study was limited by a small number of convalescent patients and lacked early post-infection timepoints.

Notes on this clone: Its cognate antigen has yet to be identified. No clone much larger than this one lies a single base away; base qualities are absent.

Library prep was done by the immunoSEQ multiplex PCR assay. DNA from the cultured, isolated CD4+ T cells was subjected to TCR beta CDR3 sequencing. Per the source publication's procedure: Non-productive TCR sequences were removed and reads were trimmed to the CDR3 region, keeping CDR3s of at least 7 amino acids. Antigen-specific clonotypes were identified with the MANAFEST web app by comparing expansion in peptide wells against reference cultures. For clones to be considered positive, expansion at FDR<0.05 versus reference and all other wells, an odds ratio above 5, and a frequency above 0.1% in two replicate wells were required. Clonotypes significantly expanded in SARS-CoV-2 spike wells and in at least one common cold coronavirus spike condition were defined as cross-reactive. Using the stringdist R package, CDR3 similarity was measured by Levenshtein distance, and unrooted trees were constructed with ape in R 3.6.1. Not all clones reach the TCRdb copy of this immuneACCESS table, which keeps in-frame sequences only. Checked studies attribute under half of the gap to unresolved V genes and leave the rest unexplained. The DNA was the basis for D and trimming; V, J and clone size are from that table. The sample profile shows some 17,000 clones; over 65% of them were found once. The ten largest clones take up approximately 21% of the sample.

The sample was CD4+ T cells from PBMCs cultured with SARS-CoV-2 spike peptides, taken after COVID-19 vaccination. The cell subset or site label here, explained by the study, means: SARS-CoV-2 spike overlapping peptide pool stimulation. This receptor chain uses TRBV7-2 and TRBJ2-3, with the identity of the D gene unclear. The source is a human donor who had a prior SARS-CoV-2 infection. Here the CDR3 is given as CASSPRPGGARTDTQYF. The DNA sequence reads TGTGCCAGCAGCCCCCGGCCGGGTGGCGCGCGCACAGATACGCAGTATTTT.